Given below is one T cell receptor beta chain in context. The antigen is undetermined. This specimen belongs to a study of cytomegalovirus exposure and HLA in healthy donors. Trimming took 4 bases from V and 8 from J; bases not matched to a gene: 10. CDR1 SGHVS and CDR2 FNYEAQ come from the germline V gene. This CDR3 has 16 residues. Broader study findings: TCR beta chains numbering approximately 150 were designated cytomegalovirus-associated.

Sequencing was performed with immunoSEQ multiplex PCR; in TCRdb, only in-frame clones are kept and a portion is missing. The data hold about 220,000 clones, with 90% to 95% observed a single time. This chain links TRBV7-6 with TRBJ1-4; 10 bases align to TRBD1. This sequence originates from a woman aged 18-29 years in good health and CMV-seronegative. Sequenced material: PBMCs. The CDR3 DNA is TGTGCCAGCAGCTCGAAACGACAGGGGGCGGGCGAAAAACTGTTTTTT. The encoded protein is CASSSKRQGAGEKLFF.